One sample yielded the 20 T cell receptor beta chains listed below, sequenced in a study of cytomegalovirus exposure and HLA in healthy donors. It was with 60 Vbeta and 13 Jbeta primers that the PCR ran. TCRdb's table, derived via immunoSEQ multiplex PCR, lists solely in-frame clones and lacks some. This table has over 65,000 clones, approximately 72% appearing once. The sample was PBMCs. These receptors originate from a young woman in good health and CMV-seropositive.

The V and J genes are TRBV7-2 and TRBJ2-7; the match to TRBD2 covers 10 bases. The CDR3 is made up of 15 amino acids. V shed 5 bases and J 6 bases; nucleotides not matched to a gene: 10. The germline V gene has CDR1 SGHTA and CDR2 FQGNSA. The CDR3 loop reads CASSLLAGRTGEQYF. The CDR3 region has the DNA TGTGCCAGCAGCCTACTAGCGGGACGAACCGGCGAGCAGTACTTC.

The chain uses TRBV11-2 and TRBJ2-3; TRBD1 is a possible D gene (6 bases). V was cut by 1 base and J by 3 bases, with 8 bases left in between. CDR1 is SGHAT and CDR2 is FQNNGV in the germline V gene. This CDR3 is built from 14 residues. This CDR3 is CASSLVQGTDTQYF. The CDR3 DNA sequence: TGTGCCAGCAGCTTAGTACAGGGAACAGATACGCAGTATTTT.

The J gene is TRBJ1-3, the V gene TRBV27; possibly TRBD1 for D (5 bases). Germline assignment: CDR1 MNHEY and CDR2 SMNVEV (reference sequence). V dropped 0 bases and J dropped 1 base, with 7 bases sitting between them. The CDR3 loop spans 15 amino acids. DNA for the CDR3: TGTGCCAGCAGTTTATCGTGGACATCTGGAAACACCATATATTTT. Protein: CASSLSWTSGNTIYF.

The chain recombines TRBV7-6 with TRBJ2-7; 9 nucleotides line up with TRBD2. In germline, CDR1 is SGHVS, CDR2 FNYEAQ. The CDR3 is 18 amino acids. The J segment lost 2 bases and the V segment lost 1 base, leaving 12 bases of the junction unmatched. The DNA for the CDR3 is TGTGCCAGCAGCTTAGGAGCGGGAGGACCCCAGAATCCCTACGAGCAGTACTTC. Its translation: CASSLGAGGPQNPYEQYF.

The chain recombines TRBV5-6 with TRBJ2-3; 9 bases fit TRBD2. The germline V gene has CDR1 SGHDT and CDR2 YYEEEE. The CDR3 is made up of 16 amino acids. The J segment lost 2 bases and the V segment lost 3 bases, leaving 7 bases of the junction unmatched. The CDR3 spells CASSYLAGTFTDTQYF. DNA of the CDR3: TGTGCCAGCAGCTACCTAGCGGGGACCTTCACAGATACGCAGTATTTT.

The J gene is TRBJ2-7, the V gene TRBV30; D is perhaps TRBD2 (7 bases). Germline values: CDR1 GTSNPN, CDR2 SVGIG (reference sequence). The CDR3 runs to 15 residues. V was pared by 0 bases and J by 7 bases, with 19 bases between. The CDR3, as DNA: TGTGCCTGGAGTGTAGGGGGGGGGAGGGCCAATGAGCAGTACTTC. Its protein product is CAWSVGGGRANEQYF.

This clone came up a few times. The rearrangement uses TRBV28 and TRBJ2-1; 8 bases agree with TRBD2. Germline CDR1 reads MDHEN; CDR2 reads SYDVKM. The V segment lost 4 bases and the J segment 2 bases; nucleotides outside the gene matches: 7. This CDR3 has 16 amino acids. For the CDR3, the DNA is TGTGCCAGCAGTTCTACCAGCGGGGGCCCCTACAATGAGCAGTTCTTC. This encodes CASSSTSGGPYNEQFF.

This chain joins TRBV5-1 and TRBJ1-2, with D possibly TRBD1 on 5 matching bases. This CDR3 region has 13 residues. CDR1 and CDR2 (germline): SGHRS, YFSETQ. Trimming left V 4 bases short and J 2 bases short, with 9 bases between. The CDR3 region has the DNA TGCGCCAGCAGCCTTGACAGCAACTATGGCTACACCTTC. The encoded protein is CASSLDSNYGYTF. The whole variable domain, remainder taken from reference TRBV5-1 and TRBJ1-2, is KAGVTQTPRYLIKTRGQQVTLSCSPISGHRSVSWYQQTPGQGLQFLFEYFSETQRNKGNFPGRFSGRQFSNSRSEMNVSTLELGDSALYLCASSLDSNYGYTFGSGTRLTVV.

The sample holds one count of this clone. The junction does not match germline at one end; this may be a read error. The chain joins TRBV7-9 to TRBJ2-3, with 7 bases aligning to TRBD2. The germline V gene has CDR1 SEHNR and CDR2 FQNEAQ (reference sequence). The CDR3 runs 15 residues. CDR3 sequence reads: CSSSSSGASTDTQYF. The CDR3 nucleotides are TGTTCCAGCAGCTCCAGCGGGGCTAGCACAGATACGCAGTATTTT.

V is TRBV28 and J is TRBJ1-1; D not resolved. Germline CDR1 and CDR2: MDHEN and SYDVKM. The CDR3 is 14 residues long. V lost 4 bases and J lost 0, with 9 bases in between. The CDR3 here is CASSWGAVNTEAFF. For the CDR3, the DNA is TGTGCCAGCAGTTGGGGAGCGGTGAACACTGAAGCTTTCTTT.

This clone has a handful of counts. The chain is built from TRBV6-4 and TRBJ1-1, with TRBD1 matching 8 bases. Germline V CDR1 and CDR2: MRHNA, SNTAGT. CDR3 size: 14 residues. V shed 2 bases and J 7 bases; nucleotides not matched to a gene: 6. The CDR3 loop reads CASSDEDRELEAFF. As DNA, the CDR3 is TGTGCCAGCAGTGACGAGGACAGGGAGCTTGAAGCTTTCTTT.

J is TRBJ2-2 and V is TRBV27; 8 bases fit TRBD2. Germline loops: CDR1 MNHEY, CDR2 SMNVEV (reference sequence). V lost 3 bases to trimming and J lost 5 bases; unmatched junction nucleotides: 5. This CDR3 contains 15 residues. The CDR3 loop reads CASSFGAGVTGELFF. The CDR3 bases are TGTGCCAGCAGTTTCGGAGCGGGAGTGACCGGGGAGCTGTTTTTT.

The chain carries TRBV30 and TRBJ1-1; D is perhaps TRBD1 (6 bases). The germline gives CDR1 GTSNPN, CDR2 SVGIG (reference sequence). The V end was cut by 3 bases, the J end by 8 bases, with 13 bases between. The length of the CDR3 is 12 residues. This chain's CDR3 is CAWSEDDREAFF. As DNA, the CDR3 is TGTGCCTGGAGCGAAGACGACAGGGAAGCTTTCTTT.

This clone showed up just a few times. The rearrangement uses TRBV6-6 and TRBJ1-1, with D uncertain. Per the germline V gene, CDR1 is MNHNY and CDR2 is SVGAGI (reference sequence). This CDR3 spans 13 amino acids. Trimming took off 5 bases at V and 0 bases at J, with 7 bases between the two ends. For the CDR3, the DNA is TGTGCCAGCAGTGGCACGATGAACACTGAAGCTTTCTTT. Amino acids: CASSGTMNTEAFF.

This clone has just one count. V gene TRBV28 combines with J gene TRBJ2-7; 10 bases align to TRBD2. The V segment lost 3 bases and the J segment 4 bases; nucleotides outside the gene matches: 3. The germline V gene encodes CDR1 MDHEN and CDR2 SYDVKM. This CDR3 is built from 14 residues. CDR3 protein: CASSFPSGSYEQYF. CDR3 nucleotides: TGTGCCAGCAGTTTCCCTAGCGGGAGTTACGAGCAGTACTTC. Together with reference TRBV28 and TRBJ2-7, the CDR3 gives the full variable domain: DVKVTQSSRYLVKRTGEKVFLECVQDMDHENMFWYRQDPGLGLRLIYFSYDVKMKEKGDIPEGYSVSREKKERFSLILESASTNQTSMYLCASSFPSGSYEQYFGPGTRLTVT.

The chain carries TRBV19 and TRBJ1-1; the D gene is possibly TRBD1 (6 bases). V lost 4 bases to trimming and J lost 4 bases, with 16 bases between them. CDR3 length: 15 residues. CDR1 and CDR2 from the germline V gene are LNHDA and SQIVND (reference sequence). The CDR3 region is CASSTKPIRGTEAFF. The CDR3 DNA reads TGTGCCAGTAGTACCAAACCCATCAGGGGCACTGAAGCTTTCTTT.

This clone was found a few times. This chain connects TRBV4-3 to TRBJ2-2, with TRBD2 matching 7 bases. The germline CDR1 and CDR2 sequences are LGHNA and YSLEER. V shed 0 bases, J shed 5 bases, and the junction held 9 bases outside the gene matches. This CDR3 has 17 amino acids. DNA for the CDR3: TGCGCCAGCAGCCAAGATGTGGGAGGGCCTCGAACCGGGGAGCTGTTTTTT. It encodes CASSQDVGGPRTGELFF.

This sequence joins TRBV2 and TRBJ2-7; perhaps TRBD1 as D (5 bases). Germline loops: CDR1 SNHLY, CDR2 FYNNEI. The CDR3 is 13 residues long. V dropped 5 bases and J dropped 4 bases, with 12 bases sitting between them. The DNA for the CDR3 is TGTGCCAGCAGTTCAATCAGGGTTTACGAGCAGTACTTC. Its translation: CASSSIRVYEQYF. Full variable domain (rest looked up from reference TRBV2 and TRBJ2-7): EPEVTQTPSHQVTQMGQEVILRCVPISNHLYFYWYRQILGQKVEFLVSFYNNEISEKSEIFDDQFSVERPDGSNFTLKIRSTKLEDSAMYFCASSSIRVYEQYFGPGTRLTVT.

The chain employs TRBV28 and TRBJ2-2; D perhaps matches TRBD2 (7 bases). CDR1 is MDHEN and CDR2 is SYDVKM in the germline V gene. Trimming removed 7 bases from V and 0 bases from J, with 15 bases in between. The CDR3 sequence is 16 residues long. The CDR3 region is CASIFGGGPNTGELFF. In DNA, the CDR3 is TGTGCCAGCATCTTTGGGGGGGGGCCGAACACCGGGGAGCTGTTTTTT.

The chain has TRBV10-3 and TRBJ2-3, with 10 nucleotides matching TRBD2. The CDR3 has 12 amino acids. Losses at the gene ends were 9 bases for V and 5 bases for J; bases not matched to a gene: 2. Per the germline V gene, CDR1 is ENHRY and CDR2 is SYGVKD. In DNA, the CDR3 is TGTGCCATAGCGGGAGGGCAAGATACGCAGTATTTT. It is translated as CAIAGGQDTQYF.